A single sample gave rise to the 3 T cell receptor beta chains below, sequenced in a study of blood T cell repertoires in COVID-19. This table comes from immunoSEQ multiplex PCR, and its TCRdb copy is limited to in-frame clones, with some not included. The data show 140,000 to 150,000 clones, approximately 80% seen once. The sample was peripheral blood. The origin of the receptors is a woman aged 55 to 70 with acute or convalescent COVID-19.

This clone came up a few times. The chain joins TRBV28 to TRBJ2-1, with 10 bases fitting TRBD2. The CDR3 spans 15 residues. The ends lost 7 bases at V and 8 bases at J; junction bases unmatched: 11. Germline V gives CDR1 MDHEN, CDR2 SYDVKM. The CDR3 loop is CASTPVAGGMDEQFF. CDR3 coding DNA: TGTGCCAGCACCCCTGTAGCGGGAGGAATGGATGAGCAGTTCTTC.

This chain uses TRBV6-1 with TRBJ2-3; 8 bases align to TRBD2. The germline gives CDR1 MNHNS, CDR2 SASEGT. The trim removed 2 bases at V and 1 base at J, leaving 5 bases unmatched. The CDR3 is made up of 16 amino acids. The CDR3 nucleotides are TGTGCCAGCAGTGAAAAAAGCGGGAGAGGCACAGATACGCAGTATTTT. Protein sequence: CASSEKSGRGTDTQYF.

V usage is TRBV28 and J usage is TRBJ2-7; TRBD1 aligns across 7 bases. This CDR3 has 15 residues. Germline assignment: CDR1 MDHEN and CDR2 SYDVKM. The V gene end was trimmed by 5 bases and the J gene end by 7 bases; junction bases not matched to a gene: 14. Here the CDR3 reads CASSIDRVPRREQYF. In nucleotides, the CDR3 is TGTGCCAGCAGTATCGACAGGGTCCCCAGGAGGGAGCAGTACTTC.